Each of the 10 T cell receptor beta chains below was sequenced from the same sample in a study of breast tumors, draining lymph nodes, adjacent tissues. TCRdb ran MiXCR on the multiplex PCR reads and lists one entry per CDR3 protein. The sample has roughly 86,000 distinct CDR3 sequences, around 20% seen once. Breast cancer patients provided tissue from their axillary draining lymph nodes. The sample comprised axillary lymph node tissue. The receptors here all came from a female donor with breast cancer. Some clones in this sample may be carry-over from other donors' samples.

This clonotype has ten or more counts. The J gene is TRBJ2-1, the V gene TRBV6-6; 13 nucleotides match TRBD2. The V segment lost 0 bases and the J segment 5 bases; nucleotides outside the gene matches: 7. The CDR3 consists of 18 residues. Germline V CDR1 and CDR2: MNHNY, SVGAGI (reference sequence). The CDR3 bases are TGTGCCAGCAGTTACTCGAGACGACTAGCGGGAGGTAACAATGAGCAGTTCTTC. The encoded protein is CASSYSRRLAGGNNEQFF.

As for this clonotype: Since a much larger clone is just one base distant, this may be a read error. The chain has TRBV7-6 and TRBJ2-7, with 8 bases aligning to TRBD2. There are 14 residues in the CDR3. The germline CDR1 and CDR2 sequences are SGHVS and FNYEAQ. V shed 5 bases, J shed 4 bases, and the junction held 7 bases outside the gene matches. This chain's CDR3 is CASSRREGGYEQYF. CDR3 nucleotide sequence: TGTGCCAGCAGCAGACGGGAGGGAGGGTACGAGCAGTACTTC.

The sample holds many counts of this clonotype. The chain couples TRBV9 to TRBJ1-2; 7 nucleotides match TRBD1. CDR1 is SGDLS and CDR2 is YYNGEE in the germline V gene. J gave up 9 bases and V 0 bases, and 8 bases lay outside the gene matches. This CDR3 has 14 residues. CDR3 sequence: CASSVEFEGASYTF. CDR3 coding DNA: TGTGCCAGCAGCGTAGAGTTTGAGGGGGCGAGCTACACCTTC.

This clonotype has a count of ten or more. The genes are TRBV28 and TRBJ2-7, with 7 positions matching TRBD1. Germline V gives CDR1 MDHEN, CDR2 SYDVKM. The CDR3 extends over 13 amino acids. The V segment lost 9 bases and the J segment 2 bases; nucleotides outside the gene matches: 7. CDR3 nucleotides: TGTGCCAGTGGAGTGACAGGGCCCTACGAGCAGTACTTC. Protein: CASGVTGPYEQYF. The complete variable domain, with remaining parts taken from reference TRBV28 and TRBJ2-7, reads DVKVTQSSRYLVKRTGEKVFLECVQDMDHENMFWYRQDPGLGLRLIYFSYDVKMKEKGDIPEGYSVSREKKERFSLILESASTNQTSMYLCASGVTGPYEQYFGPGTRLTVT.

This clonotype was recorded at least ten times. This sequence joins TRBV4-2 and TRBJ2-7; 7 bases line up with TRBD2. Germline V gives CDR1 LGHNA, CDR2 YNFKEQ. V lost 4 bases to trimming and J lost 3 bases; unmatched junction nucleotides: 12. This CDR3 region has 16 residues. Written as DNA, the CDR3 is TGTGCCAGCAGCCCCTCGGGGGAGGGCGCTTTCTACGAGCAGTACTTC. This encodes CASSPSGEGAFYEQYF.

This clonotype was seen many times. The DNA for the CDR3 is TGTGCTAGTGGTCGTGGGCTAGCGAGCACAGATACGCAGTATTTT. Its translation: CASGRGLASTDTQYF. J is TRBJ2-3 and V is TRBV12-5; a possible D gene is TRBD2 (6 bases). This CDR3 has 15 amino acids. Trimming left V 5 bases short and J 0 bases short, with 12 bases between. Germline V gene sequence: CDR1 LGHNT, CDR2 FRNRAP.

The rearrangement joins TRBV25-1 to TRBJ1-1; 9 positions match TRBD1. Germline V gives CDR1 MGHDK, CDR2 SYGVNS. The J segment lost 5 bases and the V segment lost 2 bases, leaving 3 bases of the junction unmatched. The CDR3 has 14 residues. CDR3: CASSEGQGRTEAFF. The CDR3 DNA reads TGTGCCAGCAGTGAAGGACAGGGGAGGACTGAAGCTTTCTTT.

This clonotype was counted many times. This chain joins TRBV11-3 and TRBJ2-1; D not certain. V was clipped by 0 bases and J by 7 bases, with 7 bases between them. From germline, CDR1 is SGHNT and CDR2 YENEEA. The CDR3 spans 13 residues. The CDR3 nucleotides read TGTGCCAGCAGCTTAGAGGGCAGAAATGAGCAGTTCTTC. This sequence encodes CASSLEGRNEQFF. The variable domain in full, completed from reference TRBV11-3 and TRBJ2-1, reads EAGVVQSPRYKIIEKKQPVAFWCNPISGHNTLYWYLQNLGQGPELLIRYENEEAVDDSQLPKDRFSAERLKGVDSTLKIQPAELGDSAVYLCASSLEGRNEQFFGPGTRLTVL.

Comment on this clonotype: One base away lies a much larger clone, so this may be a sequencing read error. The chain is built from TRBV7-8 and TRBJ2-2; D remains unclear. The CDR3 spans 14 residues. Per germline, CDR1 SGHVS and CDR2 FQNEAQ. The V end lost 1 base, the J end lost 2 bases, and 5 bases lay between the germline ends. The CDR3 region is CASSLEHNTGELFF. The CDR3 DNA reads as TGTGCCAGCAGCTTAGAGCATAACACCGGGGAGCTGTTTTTT.

This chain links TRBV18 with TRBJ2-1; 13 bases align to TRBD2. The J segment lost 7 bases and the V segment lost 2 bases, leaving 8 bases of the junction unmatched. There are 17 residues in the CDR3. The germline V gene has CDR1 KGHSH and CDR2 LQKENI. CDR3 region: CASSPGVQTSGRNEQFF. For the CDR3, the DNA is TGTGCCAGCTCACCAGGAGTACAGACTAGCGGGAGGAATGAGCAGTTCTTC.